A single sample is the source of the 10 T cell receptor beta chains below, sequenced in a study of tumor-infiltrating lymphocytes in primary liver carcinoma (dated by TCRdb to the late 2010s). The instrument given in TCRdb is Illumina HiSeq 2500. A constant-region primer and ProtoScript II reverse transcriptase were used to reverse-transcribe TCRbeta-specific cDNA from 500 ng total RNA. Three nested multiplex PCR rounds, following a slightly modified ARM-PCR procedure, were used to build the TCRbeta libraries. The first two PCR rounds used multiplex TRBV1-TRBV30 forward primers with a Cbeta reverse primer, each for approximately 10 cycles. TCRdb took the public reads, trimmed them with fastp at Q25, ran MiXCR for clone calling and kept in-frame beta chains. A single entry per CDR3 protein holds the most common genes and DNA from its merged rows. This sample comprises 330,000 or so distinct CDR3 sequences, around three fifths of them detected only once. Approximately 5.9% of the sample is taken by the ten largest.

Blood RNA was extracted from unsorted whole blood using TRIzol reagent, and germline DNA was obtained with the DNeasy Blood & Tissue kit. The specimen was peripheral blood. Receptors were obtained from a man in his forties with primary liver carcinoma and hepatitis B virus infection.

This clonotype appeared a few times. This may be a read error: a much more frequent sequence differs by one nucleotide. CDR3 sequence reads: CASSYLGRGSYDQYF. CDR3 nucleotide sequence: TGTGCCAGCAGTTACTTGGGCAGGGGCTCCTACGACCAGTACTTC. The V gene is TRBV6-6, the J gene TRBJ2-7; possible D gene TRBD1, 6 bases. Germline V gives CDR1 MNHNY, CDR2 SVGAGI (reference sequence). This CDR3 spans 15 amino acids.

In the case of this clonotype: This may stem from a read error, because a much larger clone lies one nucleotide away. This rearrangement joins TRBV5-5 to TRBJ1-2, with D tentatively TRBD1 (5 bases). This CDR3 is built from 17 residues. The V gene's germline CDR1 is SGHKS and CDR2 YYEKEE (reference sequence). The V and J ends lost 6 bases and 4 bases respectively, with 25 bases between them. The DNA for the CDR3 is TGTGCCAGCATAGACGCACCACCAATCGGGGCCGGCTATGGCTACACCTTC. Amino acid sequence: CASIDAPPIGAGYGYTF. Looking up the rest from reference TRBV5-5 and TRBJ1-2 gives the full variable domain: DAGVTQSPTHLIKTRGQQVTLRCSPISGHKSVSWYQQVLGQGPQFIFQYYEKEERGRGNFPDRFSARQFPNYSSELNVNALLLGDSALYLCASIDAPPIGAGYGYTFGSGTRLTVV.

A remark on this clonotype: The junction shows a germline mismatch at one end, possibly a read error. The genes are TRBV14 and TRBJ2-5; D is possibly TRBD1 (6 bases). Germline CDR1 SGHDN, CDR2 FVKESK. This CDR3 is 14 amino acids long. For the CDR3, the DNA is TGTTCCAGCAACCAAGATTGCAGGGGAGAGACCCAGTACTTC. Amino acid sequence: CSSNQDCRGETQYF.

Note on this clonotype: A single base separates this from a much larger clone, so it may be a read error. This chain connects TRBV6-5 to TRBJ2-5; TRBD1 matches 7 bases. J lost 0 bases, V lost 3 bases, and 1 base had no gene match. CDR1 is MNHEY and CDR2 is SVGAGI in the germline V gene. This CDR3 region has 14 residues. CDR3 protein: CASSYGTDQETQYF. The CDR3 bases are TGTGCCAGCAGTTATGGGACAGACCAAGAGACCCAGTACTTC.

As to this clonotype: A read error is possible here, since a much larger clone lies one base away. This chain uses TRBV29-1 with TRBJ1-4; 8 nucleotides align to TRBD1. Germline CDR1 reads SQVTM; CDR2 reads ANQGSEA. This CDR3 spans 14 amino acids. The CDR3 loop is CGVLTGVTNEKLFF. In DNA form, the CDR3 reads TGCGGCGTGCTGACAGGGGTAACTAATGAAAAACTGTTTTTT.

Turning to this clonotype: No conserved phenylalanine or tryptophan ends this CDR3, so it is likely a read error. The V gene is TRBV11-2, the J gene TRBJ2-7; 10 positions agree with TRBD2. Per the germline V gene, CDR1 is SGHAT and CDR2 is FQNNGV. The CDR3 has 16 residues. CDR3: CVSSPTPGTSAYEQYL. CDR3 DNA sequence: TGTGTCAGCAGCCCCACACCCGGGACTAGCGCTTACGAGCAGTACCTC.

Note on this clonotype: A single base separates this from a much larger clone, so it may be a read error. V and J are TRBV6-2 or TRBV6-3 and TRBJ2-3; possible D gene TRBD1, 5 bases. The CDR3 runs to 12 residues. CDR1 and CDR2 from the germline V gene are MNHEY and SVGEGT. The CDR3: CASSYQTDAQYF. The DNA for the CDR3 is TGTGCCAGCAGTTACCAGACAGATGCGCAGTATTTT.

This clonotype came up once. A much more abundant neighbour one base away suggests this may be a read error. This sequence joins TRBV12-3 or TRBV12-4 and TRBJ1-2; 10 bases match TRBD1. The CDR3 extends over 15 amino acids. For the CDR3, the DNA is TGTGCCAGCAGCCTAGGACAGGGGGATAACTATGGCTACAGCTTC. This codes for CASSLGQGDNYGYSF.

This chain uses TRBV29-1 with TRBJ2-5; a possible D gene is TRBD2 (6 bases). The CDR3 covers 15 residues. CDR1 SQVTM and CDR2 ANQGSEA come from the germline V gene. Trimming cost V 6 bases and J 14 bases, with 31 bases left between them. The CDR3 DNA follows: TGCAGCGTCCTATCTCACACGGGCCCGGGGGAGAACCAATACTTC. Its translation is CSVLSHTGPGENQYF.

This clonotype was seen only once. This may be a read error, as it is one base from a much larger clone. This chain uses TRBV6-1 with TRBJ2-1; D perhaps matches TRBD2 (5 bases). Looked up from germline, CDR1 is MNHNS and CDR2 is SASEGT. V dropped 4 bases and J dropped 2 bases, with 12 bases sitting between them. The CDR3 covers 15 residues. The CDR3 DNA reads TGTGCCAGCAGTGGGGTAGCGAGGGCCTACAATGAGCAGTTCTTC. This gives the protein CASSGVARAYNEQFF.